The clone carrying this T cell receptor beta chain was seen at least ten times. Its antigen is unidentified. The entry originates in a study of CD8+CD57+ T cells in acquired aplastic anemia. In the study overall: Isolated CD4+ and CD8+ cells, once sorted, yielded DNA averaging roughly 3 ug. Broader study findings: Between the patient and control groups, CD8+ Simpson's diversity did not differ significantly. Common to patients and controls were roughly 30 CD8+ CDR3 sequences.

All patients picked for sequencing had shown, by flow cytometry, an expansion of CD8+CD57+ cells. Genomic DNA was employed as the template in profiling TCR beta VDJ and CDR3. TCRdb independently ran MiXCR on the reads; one entry per CDR3 protein. The table records some 170,000 distinct CDR3 sequences, 45% to 55% of them present only once. The CDR3 is made up of 15 amino acids. The ends were cut back, 0 bases at V and 4 bases at J, with 12 bases in the middle. The V gene's germline CDR1 is LNHDA and CDR2 SQIVND (reference sequence). This clonotype was sampled from a human donor with aplastic anemia. The chain uses TRBV19 and TRBJ1-2, with a weak D call TRBD1 (6 bases). The sequenced material came from sorted CD4+, CD8+, or CD8+CD57+ T cells (not recorded which) from PBMCs. The CDR3 coding sequence is TGTGCCAGTAGTATAGATGGGACACGTCTCTATGGCTACACCTTC. Its protein product is CASSIDGTRLYGYTF.